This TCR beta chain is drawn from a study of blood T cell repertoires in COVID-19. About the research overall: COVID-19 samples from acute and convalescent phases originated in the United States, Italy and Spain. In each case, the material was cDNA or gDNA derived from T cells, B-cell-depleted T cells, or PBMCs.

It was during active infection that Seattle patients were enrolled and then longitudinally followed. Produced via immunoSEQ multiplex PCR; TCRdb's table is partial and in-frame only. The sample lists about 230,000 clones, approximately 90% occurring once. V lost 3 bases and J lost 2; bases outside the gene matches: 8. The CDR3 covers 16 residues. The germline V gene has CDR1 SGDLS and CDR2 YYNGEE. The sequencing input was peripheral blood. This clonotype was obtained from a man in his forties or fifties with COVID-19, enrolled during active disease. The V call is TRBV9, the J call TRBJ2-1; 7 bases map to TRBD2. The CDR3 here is CASSGERGPTYNEQFF. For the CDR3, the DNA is TGTGCCAGCAGCGGCGAGCGGGGACCTACCTACAATGAGCAGTTCTTC.